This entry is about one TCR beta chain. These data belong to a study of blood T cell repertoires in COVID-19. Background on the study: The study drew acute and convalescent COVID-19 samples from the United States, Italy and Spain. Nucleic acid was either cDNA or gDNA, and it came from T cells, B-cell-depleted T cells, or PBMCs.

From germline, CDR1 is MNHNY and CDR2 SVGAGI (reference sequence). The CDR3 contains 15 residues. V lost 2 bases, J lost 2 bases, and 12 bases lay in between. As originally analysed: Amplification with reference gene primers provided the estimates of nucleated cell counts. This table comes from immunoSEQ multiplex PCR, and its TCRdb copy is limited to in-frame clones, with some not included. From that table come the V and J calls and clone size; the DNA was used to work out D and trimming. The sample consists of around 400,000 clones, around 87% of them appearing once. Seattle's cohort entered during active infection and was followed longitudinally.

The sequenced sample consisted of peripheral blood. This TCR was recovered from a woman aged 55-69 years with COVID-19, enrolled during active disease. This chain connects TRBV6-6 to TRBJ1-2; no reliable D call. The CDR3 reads CASSYQLASNYGYTF. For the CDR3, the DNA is TGTGCCAGCAGTTACCAATTAGCGTCGAACTATGGCTACACCTTC.